One and the same sample provided the 14 T cell receptor beta chains below, sequenced in a study of T cells after yellow fever vaccination (dated by TCRdb to about 2019). The treatment or condition label here, explained by the study, means: live attenuated yellow fever vaccine strain. Library creation used 5' RACE. Data came from an Illumina HiSeq 2500. In-frame beta chains were kept once TCRdb had trimmed the public reads at Q25 with fastp and called clones with MiXCR. Identical CDR3 proteins give one entry, which carries the most common genes and DNA. The sample contains 78,000 or so distinct CDR3 sequences, approximately 7.3% of them found a single time. 25% to 35% of the sample lies in the top ten. The sample was CD8+ T cells sorted from PBMCs, taken about 10 days after the first yellow fever vaccination. The receptors derive from a man younger than 30 who received the YFV17D yellow fever vaccine.

This clonotype appeared many times. The chain joins TRBV12-3 or TRBV12-4 to TRBJ2-3; 8 nucleotides align to TRBD1. V lost 5 bases and J lost 1; bases outside the gene matches: 5. CDR3 length: 15 amino acids. The CDR3, as DNA: TGTGCCAGCAGTCCGACAGGGGCCGGCACAGATACGCAGTATTTT. Its translation is CASSPTGAGTDTQYF.

This clonotype was seen only a few times. The CDR3 region has the DNA TGTGCTAGTGGTACGGGACTGATCTATGGCTACACCTTC. It is translated as CASGTGLIYGYTF. This rearrangement joins TRBV12-5 to TRBJ1-2; D may be TRBD1 (5 bases). Trimming took off 5 bases at V and 4 bases at J, with 11 bases between the two ends. This CDR3 spans 13 amino acids. Germline CDR1 and CDR2: LGHNT and FRNRAP.

This clonotype was seen ten or more times. V is TRBV20-1 and J is TRBJ2-7; D may be TRBD1 or TRBD2 (5 bases each). The germline V gene encodes CDR1 DFQATT and CDR2 SNEGSKA (reference sequence). The germline V and J ends were trimmed by 6 bases and 2 bases, with 23 bases remaining between them. The CDR3 sequence is 16 residues long. For the CDR3, the DNA is TGCAGTGCCGTCCCCCCTGTCAGGGAGAGCACCTACGAGCAGTACGTC. This sequence encodes CSAVPPVRESTYEQYV.

The rearrangement uses TRBV9 and TRBJ2-3, with 8 bases aligning to TRBD2. J gave up 4 bases and V 0 bases, and 4 bases lay outside the gene matches. Per the germline V gene, CDR1 is SGDLS and CDR2 is YYNGEE. This CDR3 comprises 15 residues. Here the CDR3 reads CASSVAGGSPDTQYF. The CDR3 nucleotides are TGTGCCAGCAGCGTAGCGGGGGGGAGCCCAGATACGCAGTATTTT.

This clonotype was seen ten or more times. The chain uses TRBV6-5 and TRBJ1-1, with 9 bases matching TRBD1. J was trimmed by 0 bases and V by 0 bases; bases with no gene match: 11. This CDR3 has 19 residues. Germline V CDR1 and CDR2: MNHEY, SVGAGI. For the CDR3, the DNA is TGTGCCAGCAGTTACTCTCGGACAGGGGAAACCTGGATGAACACTGAAGCTTTCTTT. It translates to CASSYSRTGETWMNTEAFF.

This clonotype was recorded a few times. The chain joins TRBV12-3 or TRBV12-4 to TRBJ1-1, with D possibly TRBD1 on 6 matching bases. Trimming pared 6 bases from V and 6 bases from J, leaving 17 bases between. CDR3 length: 14 amino acids. The CDR3 reads CASSYIGGKAEAFF. Written as DNA, the CDR3 is TGTGCCAGCAGCTATATAGGGGGGAAGGCTGAAGCTTTCTTT.

This chain joins TRBV6-5 and TRBJ1-2, with D perhaps matching TRBD1 (5 bases). Per the germline V gene, CDR1 is MNHEY and CDR2 is SVGAGI. This CDR3 comprises 14 residues. The V end lost 5 bases, the J end lost 3 bases, and 13 bases lay between the germline ends. CDR3 nucleotide sequence: TGTGCCAGCAGTCCCTGGGACGGGGACTATGGCTACACCTTC. This sequence encodes CASSPWDGDYGYTF.

Ten or more counts support this clonotype. The chain joins TRBV7-9 to TRBJ2-2; D possibly corresponds to TRBD1 (5 bases). CDR3 size: 13 residues. Germline lookup yields CDR1 SEHNR and CDR2 FQNEAQ (reference sequence). V shed 3 bases and J shed 6 bases, with 8 bases lying between them. Here the CDR3 reads CASSFRVAGELFF. DNA for the CDR3: TGTGCCAGCAGCTTCAGGGTGGCCGGGGAGCTGTTTTTT.

This clonotype was counted ten times or more. The chain uses TRBV6-4 and TRBJ2-6; perhaps TRBD2 as D (6 bases). V lost 4 bases, J lost 2 bases, and 6 bases lay in between. The CDR3 runs to 14 residues. CDR1 and CDR2 from the germline V gene are MRHNA and SNTAGT. CDR3 in amino acids: CASSGGAGANVLTF. The CDR3 DNA reads TGTGCCAGCAGTGGGGGGGCTGGGGCCAACGTCCTGACTTTC.

This clonotype showed up many times. The genes are TRBV5-5 and TRBJ2-3; TRBD2 matches 11 bases. The germline V gene encodes CDR1 SGHKS and CDR2 YYEKEE (reference sequence). Unmatched junction bases numbered 12, after V lost 4 bases and J lost 5 bases. The length of the CDR3 is 17 residues. The CDR3 nucleotides are TGTGCCAGCAGCCCCGGGGTAGCGGGGGGGCTAGTAGATACGCAGTATTTT. This gives the protein CASSPGVAGGLVDTQYF. Drawing the rest from reference TRBV5-5 and TRBJ2-3, the complete variable domain is DAGVTQSPTHLIKTRGQQVTLRCSPISGHKSVSWYQQVLGQGPQFIFQYYEKEERGRGNFPDRFSARQFPNYSSELNVNALLLGDSALYLCASSPGVAGGLVDTQYFGPGTRLTVL.

This clonotype was seen only a few times. This sequence joins TRBV4-1 and TRBJ1-3, with no clear D. Germline V gene sequence: CDR1 MGHRA, CDR2 YSYEKL. The CDR3 spans 15 residues. V dropped 0 bases and J dropped 1 base, with 7 bases sitting between them. The CDR3 loop is CASSQDWSSGNTIYF. CDR3 DNA sequence: TGCGCCAGCAGCCAAGATTGGAGTTCTGGAAACACCATATATTTT.

This clonotype was seen a handful of times. The V and J genes are TRBV7-3 and TRBJ2-3; the D call may be TRBD1 or TRBD2 (6 bases each). The CDR3 totals 17 residues. The V gene lost 1 base and the J gene lost 1 base, with 15 bases spanning the gap. CDR1 and CDR2 (germline): SGHTA, FQGTGA. CDR3 loop: CASSLNGGGVRTDTQYF. In nucleotides, the CDR3 is TGTGCCAGCAGCTTAAACGGGGGCGGGGTCCGCACAGATACGCAGTATTTT.

This clonotype was counted at least ten times. V usage is TRBV20-1 and J usage is TRBJ2-5, with 7 bases aligning to TRBD1. The CDR3 has 14 amino acids. Germline assignment: CDR1 DFQATT and CDR2 SNEGSKA (reference sequence). The J segment lost 5 bases and the V segment lost 5 bases, leaving 11 bases of the junction unmatched. The CDR3 here is CSARRGSNWETQYF. The CDR3 nucleotides read TGCAGTGCTCGCAGGGGGAGCAATTGGGAGACCCAGTACTTC.

The sample holds many counts of this clonotype. This rearrangement joins TRBV7-2 to TRBJ2-1; 10 bases are shared with TRBD2. V shed 6 bases, J shed 8 bases, and the junction held 10 bases outside the gene matches. Germline V gives CDR1 SGHTA, CDR2 FQGNSA. There are 15 residues in the CDR3. This CDR3 reads CASRVLAGLGDEQFF. The CDR3, as DNA: TGTGCCAGCAGAGTACTAGCGGGGTTAGGGGATGAGCAGTTCTTC.